This T cell receptor beta chain emerged from a study of regulatory T cells in long-lasting Graves disease. The study's findings and limits: Newly diagnosed disease favored TRBV20-1 and TRBJ2-1 over persistent disease.

In building TCR beta libraries, iRepertoire HTBI primers were used together with Arm-PCR of CDR3 regions. Original analysis: The samples yielded fewer than 75 TRBV and roughly 13 TRBJ segments. MiXCR, applied by TCRdb to the multiplex PCR reads, yields one record per CDR3 protein. These V and J calls derive from TCRdb rather than the authors' analysis. Found here are 360,000 or so distinct CDR3 sequences, roughly 23% of them singletons; the top ten hold approximately 28%. A remark on this clonotype: Its antigen is unidentified.

Time point in this sample: persistent/refractory GD, antithyroid drugs over 5 years with positive TRAb. PBMCs provided the RNA from which the TCR library was made. CDR3 length: 15 amino acids. The V and J ends lost 7 bases and 3 bases, in that order; junction bases with no gene match: 8. Per the germline V gene, CDR1 is MNHNS and CDR2 is SASEGT. The chain is built from TRBV6-1 and TRBJ1-1; TRBD1 matches at 10 bases. Sequencing used peripheral blood mononuclear cells (PBMCs), obtained when the disease was refractory, from a patient treated with antithyroid drugs. The TCR originated in a woman in her 40s with Graves disease. CDR3 sequence reads: CASKRQGAGYTEAFF. The CDR3 DNA reads TGTGCCAGCAAGAGACAGGGGGCTGGTTACACTGAAGCTTTCTTT.